The next 22 T cell receptor beta chains were all read from a single sample in a study of T cell responses to AZD1222 COVID-19 vaccine. TCRdb keeps only in-frame clones here, not all; method: immunoSEQ multiplex PCR. Here the sample spans about 88,000 clones, roughly nine tenths being singletons. This specimen was peripheral blood, taken on day 0 of AZD1222 vaccination. The receptor set was obtained from an adult in good health.

V gene TRBV28 combines with J gene TRBJ2-2; 7 nucleotides match TRBD1. The length of the CDR3 is 16 residues. Germline V gene sequence: CDR1 MDHEN, CDR2 SYDVKM. After removal of 5 bases from V and 4 bases from J, the junction contained 10 bases not matched to a gene. In DNA, the CDR3 is TGTGCCAGCAGTCCCCGAAGGGGGCGATTCACCGGGGAGCTGTTTTTT. This codes for CASSPRRGRFTGELFF. Complete variable domain (other parts from reference TRBV28 and TRBJ2-2): DVKVTQSSRYLVKRTGEKVFLECVQDMDHENMFWYRQDPGLGLRLIYFSYDVKMKEKGDIPEGYSVSREKKERFSLILESASTNQTSMYLCASSPRRGRFTGELFFGEGSRLTVL.

J is TRBJ2-7 and V is TRBV27; the D call may be TRBD1 or TRBD2 (5 bases each). V lost 5 bases and J 3 bases, leaving 17 bases between the germline ends. Germline-derived CDR1 and CDR2 are MNHEY and SMNVEV (reference sequence). CDR3 length: 15 residues. The CDR3 is CASSTQVNEGYEQYF. The CDR3 coding sequence is TGTGCCAGCAGTACACAGGTTAACGAGGGCTACGAGCAGTACTTC.

The genes are TRBV15 and TRBJ1-2; 7 bases fit TRBD1. The V segment lost 6 bases and the J segment 4 bases; nucleotides outside the gene matches: 5. Germline assignment: CDR1 LNHNV and CDR2 YYDKDF (reference sequence). The CDR3 covers 13 residues. The CDR3 here is CATSRQGTYGYTF. CDR3 sequence (DNA): TGTGCCACCAGTAGACAGGGTACCTATGGCTACACCTTC.

V gene TRBV7-2 combines with J gene TRBJ2-7; the D is unclear. Between the trimmed V and J ends, which lost 1 base and 3 bases, there was a span of 13 bases. The CDR3 loop spans 15 amino acids. Germline V gene sequence: CDR1 SGHTA, CDR2 FQGNSA. CDR3 in DNA: TGTGCCAGCAGCTTAGTGGGCCAGACCAACTACGAGCAGTACTTC. Amino acid sequence: CASSLVGQTNYEQYF.

V gene TRBV5-6 combines with J gene TRBJ1-1; TRBD1 aligns across 8 bases. CDR1 is SGHDT, CDR2 YYEEEE, per germline. This CDR3 comprises 14 residues. V lost 2 bases to trimming and J lost 4 bases; unmatched junction nucleotides: 4. CDR3 protein: CASSFGTGSTEAFF. The CDR3 coding sequence is TGTGCCAGCAGCTTCGGGACAGGTAGCACTGAAGCTTTCTTT.

The V call is TRBV5-4, the J call TRBJ2-2, with TRBD2 matching over 13 bases. The CDR3 extends over 18 amino acids. In germline, CDR1 is SGHNT, CDR2 YYREEE (reference sequence). Losses at the gene ends were 2 bases for V and 1 base for J; bases not matched to a gene: 5. As DNA, the CDR3 is TGTGCCAGCAGCTTTGGGACTAGCGGGGTCCGGAACACCGGGGAGCTGTTTTTT. The encoded protein is CASSFGTSGVRNTGELFF.

The chain recombines TRBV7-8 with TRBJ1-3; D is undetermined. The V and J ends lost 5 bases and 2 bases respectively, with 13 bases between them. There are 15 residues in the CDR3. The V gene's germline CDR1 is SGHVS and CDR2 FQNEAQ. CDR3 nucleotides: TGTGCCAGCAGCCCCTACACTCGCCCTGGAAACACCATATATTTT. Protein: CASSPYTRPGNTIYF.

CDR3 sequence reads: CASSPPGGADTQYF. The CDR3 coding sequence is TGTGCCAGCAGTCCCCCTGGGGGGGCAGATACGCAGTATTTT. The chain has TRBV6-2 or TRBV6-3 and TRBJ2-3, with TRBD2 matching over 7 bases. V lost 5 bases and J lost 4; bases outside the gene matches: 6. Germline V CDR1 and CDR2: MNHEY, SVGEGT. The CDR3 covers 14 residues.

CDR3 sequence reads: CAISVSGDYNEQFF. Here the CDR3 DNA reads TGTGCCATCAGTGTTAGCGGGGACTACAATGAGCAGTTCTTC. This chain connects TRBV10-3 to TRBJ2-1, with TRBD2 identical over 8 bases. Germline CDR1 is ENHRY and CDR2 is SYGVKD. Trimming removed 4 bases from V and 3 bases from J; junction bases left unmatched: 2. The CDR3 length is 14 residues.

The CDR3 DNA reads TGCGCCAGCAGCCAAGATCGGACAGGGACGGGAGATACGCAGTATTTT. This gives the protein CASSQDRTGTGDTQYF. The chain uses TRBV4-1 and TRBJ2-3, with 8 bases that match TRBD1. Per the germline V gene, CDR1 is MGHRA and CDR2 is YSYEKL. V gave up 0 bases and J gave up 5 bases; unmatched junction bases: 7. The CDR3 has 16 amino acids.

The chain carries TRBV15 and TRBJ1-5; D gene unclear. Trimming stripped 1 base from V and 5 bases from J, with 6 bases between. Germline CDR1 LNHNV, CDR2 YYDKDF (reference sequence). This CDR3 region has 13 residues. The CDR3 here is CATSRVNDQPQHF. CDR3 nucleotide sequence: TGTGCCACCAGCAGAGTAAATGATCAGCCCCAGCATTTT. The entire variable domain, with the rest obtained from reference TRBV15 and TRBJ1-5, is as follows: DAMVIQNPRYQVTQFGKPVTLSCSQTLNHNVMYWYQQKSSQAPKLLFHYYDKDFNNEADTPDNFQSRRPNTSFCFLDIRSPGLGDTAMYLCATSRVNDQPQHFGDGTRLSIL.

The chain employs TRBV2 and TRBJ2-5; D ambiguous. Germline V lookup: CDR1 SNHLY, CDR2 FYNNEI. The CDR3 has 12 residues. V was cut by 5 bases and J by 2 bases, with 6 bases left in between. The CDR3 loop reads CASSSQQETQYF. As DNA, the CDR3 is TGTGCCAGCAGTTCACAGCAAGAGACCCAGTACTTC.

This sequence joins TRBV5-1 and TRBJ1-1; tentative D call: TRBD1 (5 bases). CDR1 SGHRS and CDR2 YFSETQ come from the germline V gene. Trimming removed 1 base from V and 1 base from J, with 11 bases in between. This CDR3 is built from 15 residues. The CDR3 protein is CASSLNPQGNTEAFF. The CDR3 DNA reads as TGCGCCAGCAGCTTGAACCCCCAGGGGAACACTGAAGCTTTCTTT.

The CDR3 loop reads CASSSADSGNTIYF. CDR3 nucleotides: TGTGCCAGCAGCTCTGCCGACTCTGGAAACACCATATATTTT. The chain has TRBV5-4 and TRBJ1-3, with D unresolved. The germline V gene has CDR1 SGHNT and CDR2 YYREEE (reference sequence). The CDR3 has 14 residues. With 3 bases removed from V and 0 bases from J, the gap between germline ends came to 7 bases.

This clone was picked up a small number of times. The chain carries TRBV3-1 (or the pseudogene TRBV3-2) and TRBJ2-3; 9 bases map to TRBD2. With 5 bases clipped from V and 3 bases from J, the junction kept 9 bases outside the gene matches. Germline values: CDR1 LGHDT, CDR2 YNNKEL (reference sequence). The CDR3 is made up of 16 amino acids. The CDR3 region has the DNA TGTGCCAGCAGCAAACAAGCGGGGGGTATAACAGATACGCAGTATTTT. The encoded protein is CASSKQAGGITDTQYF.

This chain uses TRBV4-1 with TRBJ2-7; 7 bases agree with TRBD2. This CDR3 is built from 13 residues. With V trimmed by 4 bases and J by 3 bases, 3 bases remained unmatched. The germline V gene encodes CDR1 MGHRA and CDR2 YSYEKL. The CDR3 protein is CASSPTSSYEQYF. The CDR3 nucleotides read TGCGCCAGCAGCCCGACTAGCAGCTACGAGCAGTACTTC.

This sequence joins TRBV6-1 and TRBJ1-3, with D possibly matching TRBD1 (6 bases). Germline V CDR1 and CDR2: MNHNS, SASEGT. This CDR3 is built from 17 residues. V was shortened by 2 bases and J by 0 bases, with 14 bases between the two germline ends. The CDR3, as DNA: TGTGCCAGCAGTGAACTAGGAGGGACAACCTCTGGAAACACCATATATTTT. This codes for CASSELGGTTSGNTIYF.

This chain links TRBV11-1 with TRBJ1-2, with 7 nucleotides matching TRBD1. This CDR3 comprises 14 residues. Germline V CDR1 and CDR2: SGHAT, FQDESV (reference sequence). V was pared by 5 bases and J by 4 bases, with 7 bases of the junction left unmatched. CDR3: CASSPAGGTYGYTF. The CDR3 DNA follows: TGTGCCAGCAGCCCTGCAGGGGGGACCTATGGCTACACCTTC.

The genes are TRBV2 and TRBJ2-7; 10 bases are a match to TRBD1. The trim removed 6 bases at V and 3 bases at J, leaving 8 bases unmatched. The CDR3 is 15 amino acids. Per the germline V gene, CDR1 is SNHLY and CDR2 is FYNNEI. CDR3 nucleotide sequence: TGTGCCAGCAGGTCCCCCGGGACAGGGGACTACGAGCAGTACTTC. Encoded protein: CASRSPGTGDYEQYF. Together with reference TRBV2 and TRBJ2-7, the CDR3 gives the full variable domain: EPEVTQTPSHQVTQMGQEVILRCVPISNHLYFYWYRQILGQKVEFLVSFYNNEISEKSEIFDDQFSVERPDGSNFTLKIRSTKLEDSAMYFCASRSPGTGDYEQYFGPGTRLTVT.

In this sample, this clone turned up once. V usage is TRBV28 and J usage is TRBJ1-2, with D maybe TRBD1 (5 bases). Trimming shortened V by 8 bases and J by 7 bases, and 17 bases separated the two germline ends. CDR3 size: 13 residues. The germline V gene encodes CDR1 MDHEN and CDR2 SYDVKM. The CDR3 loop reads CASLKFRVLGYTF. In DNA form, the CDR3 reads TGTGCCAGCCTGAAGTTCAGGGTTCTTGGCTACACCTTC.

The chain recombines TRBV15 with TRBJ1-4; D unresolved. Germline V CDR1 and CDR2: LNHNV, YYDKDF (reference sequence). The CDR3 runs 16 residues. V lost 3 bases and J 8 bases, leaving 19 bases between the germline ends. CDR3 protein: CATSSGSGAGQEKLFF. Here the CDR3 DNA reads TGTGCCACCAGCAGCGGCTCGGGCGCTGGGCAGGAAAAACTGTTTTTT.

This chain connects TRBV9 to TRBJ2-7; 11 bases are a match to TRBD2. CDR3 length: 15 residues. Germline CDR1 is SGDLS and CDR2 is YYNGEE. Germline trimming cut 3 bases from V and 13 bases from J; bases unmatched to any gene: 15. CDR3 in amino acids: CASSGTGTSGEHRYF. The CDR3 DNA is TGTGCCAGCAGCGGGACAGGGACTAGCGGCGAACATCGTTACTTC.